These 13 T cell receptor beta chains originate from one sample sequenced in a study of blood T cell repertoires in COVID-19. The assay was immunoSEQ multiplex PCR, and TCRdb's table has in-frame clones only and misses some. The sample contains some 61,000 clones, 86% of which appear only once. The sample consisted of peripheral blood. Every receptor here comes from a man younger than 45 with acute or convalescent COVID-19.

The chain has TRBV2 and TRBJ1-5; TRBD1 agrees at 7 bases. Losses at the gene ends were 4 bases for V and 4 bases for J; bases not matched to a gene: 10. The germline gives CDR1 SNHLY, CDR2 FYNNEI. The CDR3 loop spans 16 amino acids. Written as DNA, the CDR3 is TGTGCCAGCAGTGCGGATCGACCGGGACAGAATCAGCCCCAGCATTTT. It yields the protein CASSADRPGQNQPQHF.

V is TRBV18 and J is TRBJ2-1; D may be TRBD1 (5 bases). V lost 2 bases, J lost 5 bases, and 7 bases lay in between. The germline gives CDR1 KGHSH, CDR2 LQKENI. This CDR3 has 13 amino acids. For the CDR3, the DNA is TGTGCCAGCTCACCAGGGGCCGACAATGAGCAGTTCTTC. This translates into CASSPGADNEQFF.

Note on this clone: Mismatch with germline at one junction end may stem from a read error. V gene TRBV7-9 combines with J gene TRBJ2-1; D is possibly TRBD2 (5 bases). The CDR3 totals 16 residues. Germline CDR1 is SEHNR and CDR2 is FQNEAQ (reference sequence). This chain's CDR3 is CASSLGGSEPYTEQFF. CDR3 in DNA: TGTGCCAGCAGCTTAGGGGGTAGCGAGCCCTACACTGAGCAGTTCTTC.

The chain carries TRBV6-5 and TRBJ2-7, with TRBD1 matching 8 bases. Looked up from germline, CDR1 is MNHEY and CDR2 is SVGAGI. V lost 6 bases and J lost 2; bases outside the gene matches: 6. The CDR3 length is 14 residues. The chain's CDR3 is CASRAPGQAYEQYF. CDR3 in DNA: TGTGCCAGCAGGGCCCCGGGACAGGCCTACGAGCAGTACTTC.

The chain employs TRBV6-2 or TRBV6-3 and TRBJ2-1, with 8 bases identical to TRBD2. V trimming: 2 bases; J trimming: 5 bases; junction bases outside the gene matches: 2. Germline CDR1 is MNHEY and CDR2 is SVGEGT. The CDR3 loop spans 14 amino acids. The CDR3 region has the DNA TGTGCCAGCAGTTACACTAGCGGAAACAATGAGCAGTTCTTC. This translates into CASSYTSGNNEQFF.

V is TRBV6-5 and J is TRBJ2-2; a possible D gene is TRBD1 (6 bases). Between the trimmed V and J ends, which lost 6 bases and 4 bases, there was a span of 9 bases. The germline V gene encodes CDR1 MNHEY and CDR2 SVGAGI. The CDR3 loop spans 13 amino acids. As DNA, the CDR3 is TGTGCCAGCAGGGCAGGGGTCACCGGGGAGCTGTTTTTT. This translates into CASRAGVTGELFF.

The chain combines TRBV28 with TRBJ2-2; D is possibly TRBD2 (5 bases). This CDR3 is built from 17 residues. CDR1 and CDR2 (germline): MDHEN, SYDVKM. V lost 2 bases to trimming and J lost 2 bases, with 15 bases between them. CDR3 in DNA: TGTGCCAGCAGTTTACCCAGCGGTTATCCAAACACCGGGGAGCTGTTTTTT. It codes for CASSLPSGYPNTGELFF.

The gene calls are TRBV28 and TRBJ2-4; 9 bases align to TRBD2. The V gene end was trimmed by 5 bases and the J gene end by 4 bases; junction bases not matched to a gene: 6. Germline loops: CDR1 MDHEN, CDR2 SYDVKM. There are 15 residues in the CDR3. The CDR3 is CASSLLAGAKNIQYF. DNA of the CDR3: TGTGCCAGCAGTCTCTTAGCGGGAGCGAAAAACATTCAGTACTTC. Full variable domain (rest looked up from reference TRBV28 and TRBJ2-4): DVKVTQSSRYLVKRTGEKVFLECVQDMDHENMFWYRQDPGLGLRLIYFSYDVKMKEKGDIPEGYSVSREKKERFSLILESASTNQTSMYLCASSLLAGAKNIQYFGAGTRLSVL.

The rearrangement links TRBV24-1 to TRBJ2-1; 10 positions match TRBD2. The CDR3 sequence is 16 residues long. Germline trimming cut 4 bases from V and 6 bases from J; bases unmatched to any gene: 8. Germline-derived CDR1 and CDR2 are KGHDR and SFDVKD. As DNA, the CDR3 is TGTGCCACCAGTGACTCCGGGACTAGCGCTACCAATGAGCAGTTCTTC. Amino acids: CATSDSGTSATNEQFF.

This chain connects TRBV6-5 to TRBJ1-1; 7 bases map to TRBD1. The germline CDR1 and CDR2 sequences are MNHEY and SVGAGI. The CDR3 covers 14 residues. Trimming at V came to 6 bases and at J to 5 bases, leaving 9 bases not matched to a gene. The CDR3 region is CASRTYRGNTEAFF. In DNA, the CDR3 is TGTGCCAGCAGGACATACAGGGGAAATACTGAAGCTTTCTTT.

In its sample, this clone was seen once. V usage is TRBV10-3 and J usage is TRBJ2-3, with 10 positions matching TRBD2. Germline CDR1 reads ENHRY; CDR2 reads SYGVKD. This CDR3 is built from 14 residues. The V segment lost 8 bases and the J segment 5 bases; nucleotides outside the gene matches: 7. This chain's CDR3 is CAIAPAGGQDTQYF. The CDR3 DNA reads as TGTGCCATCGCCCCAGCGGGAGGGCAAGATACGCAGTATTTT.

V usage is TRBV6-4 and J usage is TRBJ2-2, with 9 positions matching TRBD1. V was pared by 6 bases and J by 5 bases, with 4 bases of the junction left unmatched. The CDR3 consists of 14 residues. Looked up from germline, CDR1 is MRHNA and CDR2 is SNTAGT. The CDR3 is CASRGQGETGELFF. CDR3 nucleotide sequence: TGTGCCAGCAGGGGACAGGGCGAAACCGGGGAGCTGTTTTTT.

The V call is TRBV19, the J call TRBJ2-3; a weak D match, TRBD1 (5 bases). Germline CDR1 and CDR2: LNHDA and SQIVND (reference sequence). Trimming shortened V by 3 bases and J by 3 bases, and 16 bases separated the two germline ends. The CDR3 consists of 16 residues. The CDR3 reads CASSMGWPGLTDTQYF. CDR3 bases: TGTGCCAGTAGTATGGGCTGGCCAGGGCTTACAGATACGCAGTATTTT.